The 11 T cell receptor beta chains in this list originate from one sample, sequenced in a study of post-analysis software for immune sequencing data. Which antigens these TCRs recognize remains unknown. cDNA libraries of TCR beta carried unique molecular identifiers. Each CDR3 protein gets one entry after TCRdb re-called the PCR reads with MiXCR. The sample lists hundreds of thousands of distinct CDR3 sequences, approximately 60% seen once, with roughly 10% in the top ten. Study-level results: Patients showed TRBV5-6, TRBV5-1 and TRBV20-1 among five TRBV segments more frequent than in controls.

Sequencing used blood. The receptor set was obtained from a girl aged 2-10 years with multiple sclerosis.

The rearrangement joins TRBV7-9 to TRBJ1-2; a weak D match, TRBD1 (6 bases). The CDR3 is 17 residues long. Per germline, CDR1 SEHNR and CDR2 FQNEAQ (reference sequence). The V and J ends lost 1 base and 6 bases respectively, with 21 bases between them. CDR3 coding DNA: TGTGCCAGCAGCTTAGTAGGACAGTTCCCTTCGACGCATGGCTACACCTTC. Protein product: CASSLVGQFPSTHGYTF.

This sequence joins TRBV29-1 and TRBJ1-1; D is ambiguous. In germline, CDR1 is SQVTM, CDR2 ANQGSEA. The CDR3 runs to 13 residues. V was shortened by 4 bases and J by 0 bases, with 9 bases between the two germline ends. The CDR3 here is CSVGRAMNTEAFF. CDR3 sequence (DNA): TGCAGCGTTGGACGTGCTATGAACACTGAAGCTTTCTTT. Drawing the rest from reference TRBV29-1 and TRBJ1-1, the complete variable domain is SAVISQKPSRDICQRGTSLTIQCQVDSQVTMMFWYRQQPGQSLTLIATANQGSEATYESGFVIDKFPISRPNLTFSTLTVSNMSPEDSSIYLCSVGRAMNTEAFFGQGTRLTVV.

V gene TRBV5-1 combines with J gene TRBJ1-5; TRBD1 is a possible D gene (5 bases). The CDR3 extends over 15 amino acids. With 3 bases removed from V and 6 bases from J, the gap between germline ends came to 16 bases. CDR1 and CDR2 (germline): SGHRS, YFSETQ. This CDR3 is CASSSGAGLGQPQHF. The CDR3 region has the DNA TGCGCCAGCAGCTCCGGGGCAGGGTTAGGTCAGCCCCAGCATTTT.

J is TRBJ2-1 and V is TRBV5-1; D may match TRBD1 or TRBD2 (5 bases each). The V gene lost 4 bases and the J gene lost 1 base, with 15 bases spanning the gap. The CDR3 sequence is 16 residues long. Per the germline V gene, CDR1 is SGHRS and CDR2 is YFSETQ. CDR3 region: CASSGARGPSYNEQFF. The CDR3, as DNA: TGCGCCAGCAGCGGGGCGAGAGGGCCTTCCTACAATGAGCAGTTCTTC.

This chain connects TRBV15 to TRBJ2-1; D perhaps matches TRBD2 (5 bases). Trimming shortened V by 0 bases and J by 3 bases, and 9 bases separated the two germline ends. CDR3 length: 15 residues. Germline V gives CDR1 LNHNV, CDR2 YYDKDF (reference sequence). CDR3 bases: TGTGCCACCAGCAGAGATCCCGACTACTACAATGAGCAGTTCTTC. Amino acids: CATSRDPDYYNEQFF.

The rearrangement uses TRBV20-1 and TRBJ2-1, with TRBD2 matching over 9 bases. Germline values: CDR1 DFQATT, CDR2 SNEGSKA (reference sequence). Trimming took 5 bases from V and 10 from J; bases not matched to a gene: 12. This CDR3 has 14 amino acids. For the CDR3, the DNA is TGCAGTGCTCCGAGCGCGGGAGGGCCCCGAGAGCAGTTCTTC. This gives the protein CSAPSAGGPREQFF.

J is TRBJ2-7 and V is TRBV18; TRBD2 aligns across 7 bases. V was clipped by 3 bases and J by 6 bases; unmatched bases: 2. Germline V gene lookup returns CDR1 KGHSH and CDR2 LQKENI. There are 12 residues in the CDR3. CDR3 amino acids: CASSPPGGEQYF. Here the CDR3 DNA reads TGTGCCAGCTCACCGCCGGGGGGCGAGCAGTACTTC. Together with reference TRBV18 and TRBJ2-7, the CDR3 gives the full variable domain: NAGVMQNPRHLVRRRGQEARLRCSPMKGHSHVYWYRQLPEEGLKFMVYLQKENIIDESGMPKERFSAEFPKEGPSILRIQQVVRGDSAAYFCASSPPGGEQYFGPGTRLTVT.

The chain couples TRBV6-5 to TRBJ2-3; possibly TRBD2 for D (5 bases). The CDR3 spans 15 residues. Germline lookup yields CDR1 MNHEY and CDR2 SVGAGI. The V end lost 6 bases, the J end lost 4 bases, and 17 bases lay between the germline ends. The CDR3 here is CASSPNPQLADTQYF. The CDR3 nucleotides read TGTGCCAGCAGCCCGAATCCTCAACTAGCAGATACGCAGTATTTT.

This chain uses TRBV5-1 with TRBJ2-1; a weak D match, TRBD1 (6 bases). The CDR3 spans 15 residues. CDR1 SGHRS and CDR2 YFSETQ come from the germline V gene. Between the trimmed V and J ends, which lost 5 bases and 3 bases, there was a span of 15 bases. The DNA for the CDR3 is TGCGCCAGCAGTCTCAGACAGGCGCTCTACAATGAGCAGTTCTTC. Translating gives CASSLRQALYNEQFF.

The chain is built from TRBV6-1 and TRBJ2-5; D ambiguous. CDR3 length equals 14 residues. Germline-derived CDR1 and CDR2 are MNHNS and SASEGT. The V end lost 4 bases, the J end lost 1 base, and 10 bases lay between the germline ends. The CDR3: CASSVGHSQETQYF. The CDR3 region has the DNA TGTGCCAGCAGTGTAGGTCACTCCCAAGAGACCCAGTACTTC.

The CDR3, as DNA: TGTGCCAGCAGCTCCCGTAACAGGGTGAACTACGAGCAGTACTTC. Translated, it gives CASSSRNRVNYEQYF. The rearrangement uses TRBV6-2 or TRBV6-3 and TRBJ2-7; D possibly corresponds to TRBD1 (6 bases). The V gene's germline CDR1 is MNHEY and CDR2 SVGEGT. The ends were cut back, 6 bases at V and 3 bases at J, with 18 bases in the middle. The CDR3 sequence is 15 residues long.